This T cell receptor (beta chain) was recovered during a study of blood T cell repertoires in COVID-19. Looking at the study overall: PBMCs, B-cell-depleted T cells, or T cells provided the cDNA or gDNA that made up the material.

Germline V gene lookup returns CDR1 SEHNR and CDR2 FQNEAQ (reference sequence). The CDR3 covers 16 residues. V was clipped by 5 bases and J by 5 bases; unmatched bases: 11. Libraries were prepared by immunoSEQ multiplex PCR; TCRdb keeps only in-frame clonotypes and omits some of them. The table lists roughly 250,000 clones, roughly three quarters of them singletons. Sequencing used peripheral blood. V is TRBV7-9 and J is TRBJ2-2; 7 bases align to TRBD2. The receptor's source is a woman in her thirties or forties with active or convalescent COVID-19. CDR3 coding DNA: TGTGCCAGCAGCCATTGGGAGGGGTCTTTGACCGGGGAGCTGTTTTTT. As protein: CASSHWEGSLTGELFF.